The present T cell receptor (beta chain) was sequenced within a study of blood T cell repertoires in COVID-19. Study as a whole: In each case, the material was cDNA or gDNA derived from T cells, B-cell-depleted T cells, or PBMCs.

This CDR3 region has 15 residues. V shed 6 bases and J 9 bases; nucleotides not matched to a gene: 14. The germline V gene encodes CDR1 ENHRY and CDR2 SYGVKD. The assay was immunoSEQ multiplex PCR, and TCRdb's table has in-frame clones only and misses some. The top ten hold 6.5% to 7.5% of the sample, which has about 71,000 clones, roughly 83% seen once. This TCR was recovered from a man aged 25-45 years with COVID-19, enrolled during active disease. V gene TRBV10-3 combines with J gene TRBJ2-5; 9 nucleotides agree with TRBD1. The sample comprised peripheral blood. The CDR3 DNA reads TGTGCCATCAGCGATATAGGGTTACGGGACAGGGCCCAGTACTTC. It translates to CAISDIGLRDRAQYF.